Following are 4 T cell receptor beta chains from one sample sequenced in a study of blood T cell repertoires in COVID-19. Method: immunoSEQ multiplex PCR; TCRdb's copy keeps in-frame clones and lacks some. Here the sample spans about 47,000 clones, around 83% being singletons. The sequenced material came from peripheral blood. These receptors all come from a man between 65 and 79 years old with active COVID-19.

The gene calls are TRBV7-9 and TRBJ1-1; TRBD1 aligns across 10 bases. This CDR3 is 14 amino acids long. Germline lookup yields CDR1 SEHNR and CDR2 FQNEAQ (reference sequence). V was pared by 4 bases and J by 5 bases, with 4 bases of the junction left unmatched. CDR3 in amino acids: CASSSRTGGTEAFF. CDR3 coding DNA: TGTGCCAGCAGCTCTAGGACAGGGGGGACTGAAGCTTTCTTT.

This clone was seen a few times. The CDR3 loop is CASSAIPGQGKAFF. In DNA, the CDR3 is TGTGCCAGCAGTGCGATCCCGGGACAGGGGAAAGCTTTCTTT. The V call is TRBV6-4, the J call TRBJ1-1, with 10 bases that match TRBD1. CDR3 size: 14 residues. Germline V gives CDR1 MRHNA, CDR2 SNTAGT. The V gene end was trimmed by 4 bases and the J gene end by 9 bases; junction bases not matched to a gene: 8.

The chain employs TRBV7-9 and TRBJ1-2, with 7 bases fitting TRBD1. Trimming cost V 5 bases and J 2 bases; bases outside gene matches: 8. In germline, CDR1 is SEHNR, CDR2 FQNEAQ (reference sequence). The CDR3 length is 15 residues. In nucleotides, the CDR3 is TGTGCCAGCAGCCAGACGGGACAGACAAACTATGGCTACACCTTC. This sequence encodes CASSQTGQTNYGYTF.

V and J are TRBV4-3 and TRBJ2-1; TRBD1 might be the D (5 bases). The V end lost 0 bases, the J end lost 6 bases, and 9 bases lay between the germline ends. This CDR3 is built from 14 residues. Per germline, CDR1 LGHNA and CDR2 YSLEER. In nucleotides, the CDR3 is TGCGCCAGCAGCCAAGAGGGGCGGCGCAATGAGCAGTTCTTC. Translation: CASSQEGRRNEQFF.